This T cell receptor beta chain was sequenced during a study of response to subunit inactivated influenza vaccine. This clonotype was found a few times. Using its own MiXCR run on the RT-PCR reads, TCRdb lists one record per CDR3 protein. Among 500,000 to 700,000 distinct CDR3 sequences listed, roughly 25% were seen once. CDR1 is SNHLY and CDR2 is FYNNEI in the germline V gene. V shed 6 bases, J shed 5 bases, and the junction held 0 bases outside the gene matches. This CDR3 has 12 residues. This sample also appeared in a second study, on T cells expressing NK-cell markers. That source adds: TCR beta cDNA was made by 5'RACE template switching with UMIs. Dominant NKG2C+ clonotypes in five or six donors made up roughly 1.0-7.0% of CD8+ T cells.

V usage is TRBV2 and J usage is TRBJ2-1, with TRBD2 matching 8 bases. This TCR came from a man aged 50-59 years who received an inactivated influenza vaccine. Sequencing was performed on CD4+ T cells sorted from PBMCs, taken roughly 13 days after vaccination. DNA of the CDR3: TGTGCCAGCAGACTAGCGGACAATGAGCAGTTCTTC. It specifies CASRLADNEQFF.